This is a list of T cell receptor beta chains from one sample in a study of shared clonotypes between healthy human individuals. Generated by immunoSEQ multiplex PCR, the TCRdb table keeps only in-frame clones and is missing some. The repertoire holds around 1 million clones, about 80% seen once, with over 1.3% in the top ten. Sequenced: memory CD4+ T cells sorted from blood. All receptors come from a man younger than 30 in good health. CDR3s include the opening cysteine and the closing phenylalanine or tryptophan. D genes are given only for firm matches. Clone sizes are given selectively: once, few, many, or a class where the clone is expanded.

D	size	V	J	DNA	CDR3
TRBD2	NA	TRBV5-1	TRBJ2-5	TGCGCCAGCAGCCCCACAGGCGGGAGTGCCAGAGAGACCCAGTACTTC	CASSPTGGSARETQYF
TRBD1	NA	TRBV10-3	TRBJ2-3	TGTGCCATCAGGGAAGGTCCACCGGGACAGGGGGCAGGCACAGATACGCAGTATTTT	CAIREGPPGQGAGTDTQYF
NA	NA	TRBV6-6	TRBJ2-7	TGTGCCAGCAGACTACAGGGCTACGAGCAGTACTTC	CASRLQGYEQYF
NA	NA	TRBV5-1	TRBJ1-4	TGCGCCAGCAGCAAGAGGACAGTAGGAACTAATGAAAAACTGTTTTTT	CASSKRTVGTNEKLFF
TRBD1	once	TRBV27	TRBJ1-2	TGTGCCAGCAGTTCACACGGACAGGGAGGCTATGGCTACACCTTC	CASSSHGQGGYGYTF
NA	NA	TRBV7-3	TRBJ2-3	TGTGCCAGCAGCTCCTCCGGGACCGACCAGTATTTT	CASSSSGTDQYF
TRBD1	NA	TRBV5-1	TRBJ2-7	TGCGCCAGCAGCGTGGGACAGGGGGTTAGCTCCTACGAGCAGTACTTC	CASSVGQGVSSYEQYF
TRBD1	NA	TRBV28	TRBJ2-4	TGTGCCAGCAGTCTCCAGGGACAGGGGGTGAAAAACATTCAGTACTTC	CASSLQGQGVKNIQYF
NA	NA	TRBV23-1	TRBJ2-5	TGCGCCAGCAGTCTCCCCTCGGTCCCAGGGACCCAGTACTTC	CASSLPSVPGTQYF
NA	many	TRBV10-1	TRBJ2-1	TGCGCCAGCAGTGAGTCTGGCAGAGACAATGAGCAGTTCTTC	CASSESGRDNEQFF
TRBD1	NA	TRBV11-2	TRBJ1-1	TGTGCCAGCAGCGCCACAGGGGGCGGGTTCGCTGAAGCTTTCTTT	CASSATGGGFAEAFF
NA	NA	TRBV10-1	TRBJ2-3	TGCGCCAGCAGTGAGTCGGGGACAGATACGCAGTATTTT	CASSESGTDTQYF
NA	NA	TRBV27	TRBJ2-4	TGTGCCAGCAGTTCCCTAGGTTTAGCCAAAAACATTCAGTACTTC	CASSSLGLAKNIQYF
TRBD1	NA	TRBV10-1	TRBJ1-5	TGCGCCAGCCATGACAGGGGAAATCAGCCCCAGCATTTT	CASHDRGNQPQHF
NA	NA	TRBV10-2	TRBJ1-1	TGCGCCAGCACCCGAGGAGGTTTAGCGAACACTGAAGCTTTCTTT	CASTRGGLANTEAFF
NA	many	TRBV7-9	TRBJ2-5	TGTGCCAGCAGCTTAGTTACCGGTGAGACCCAGTACTTC	CASSLVTGETQYF
NA	NA	TRBV27	TRBJ1-5	TGTGCCAGCAGTTTATCAGCCCCTAGCAATCAGCCCCAGCATTTT	CASSLSAPSNQPQHF
TRBD1	NA	TRBV10-3	TRBJ1-1	TGTGCCGCAAGCCCTGACAGGGGGAACACTGAAGCTTTCTTT	CAASPDRGNTEAFF
NA	NA	TRBV7-3	TRBJ1-1	TGTGCCAGCAGCTTAATGGTTAACACTGAAGCTTTCTTT	CASSLMVNTEAFF
TRBD1	NA	TRBV4-3	TRBJ1-6	TGCGCCAGCAGCCAAGGGGACAGAAAGAATTCACCCCTCCACTTT	CASSQGDRKNSPLHF
NA	once	TRBV5-1	TRBJ2-5	TGCGCCAGCAGCCTACAACGGGAGACCCAGTACTTC	CASSLQRETQYF
NA	NA	TRBV7-8	TRBJ2-6	TGTGCCAGCGGTTTGACAGGGAGGGCTGGGGCCAACGTCCTGACTTTC	CASGLTGRAGANVLTF
TRBD2	NA	TRBV9	TRBJ2-7	TGTGCCAGCAGCCCCAGGCTAGCGGGGGCGAAGAGCTCCTACGAGCAGTACTTC	CASSPRLAGAKSSYEQYF
NA	NA	TRBV4-1	TRBJ2-5	TGCGCCAGCAGCCTTGTATCGGGAGAGACCCAGTACTTC	CASSLVSGETQYF
NA	NA	TRBV11-2	TRBJ1-2	TGTGCCAGCAGCTTACAAGGGGCGAACACCTTC	CASSLQGANTF
NA	NA	TRBV27	TRBJ1-2	TGTGCCAGCAGTTTCGGGGCACTAGACTATGGCTACACCTTC	CASSFGALDYGYTF
NA	NA	TRBV12-2	TRBJ2-5	TGTGCAAGTCGCTTAGGACTAGCGGGAATGGAGACCCAGTACTTC	CASRLGLAGMETQYF
NA	NA	TRBV7-2	TRBJ2-6	TGTGCCAGCAGCTTCTTGTGGGCGGGCCGCTCTGGGGCCAACGTCCTGACTTTC	CASSFLWAGRSGANVLTF
NA	once	TRBV30	TRBJ1-6	TGTGCCTGGAGTGTACTGGCCAGAAAGAATTCACCCCTCCACTTT	CAWSVLARKNSPLHF
NA	NA	TRBV5-1	TRBJ2-5	TGCGCCAGCAGCTTGGAACGGACGGGTGAGACCCAGTACTTC	CASSLERTGETQYF
TRBD1	NA	TRBV12-5	TRBJ1-3	TGTGCTAGTGATGCACAGGGGGCATCATCTGGAAACACCATATATTTT	CASDAQGASSGNTIYF
NA	NA	TRBV28	TRBJ1-4	TGTGCCAGCAGCCGAGGGTCGAGGGCAACTAATGAAAAACTGTTTTTT	CASSRGSRATNEKLFF
NA	few	TRBV11-2	TRBJ1-6	TGTGCCAGCAGCTTCCCAGGCGAAGGGGTCCCCCTCCACTTT	CASSFPGEGVPLHF
TRBD1	NA	TRBV6-1	TRBJ1-3	TGTGCCACTACGACAGGGTCCTGGCTCACCATATATTTT	CATTTGSWLTIYF
NA	NA	TRBV7-2	TRBJ2-1	TGTGCCAGCAGCTCGCTTGGAGAACCCTACAATGAGCAGTTCTTC	CASSSLGEPYNEQFF
TRBD1	once	TRBV30	TRBJ1-2	TGTGCCTGGAACGCGGGACAGGGGGCAGGAGAGAGCTACACCTTC	CAWNAGQGAGESYTF
TRBD1	NA	TRBV10-3	TRBJ2-7	TGTGCCATCACCCGGGACAGGGGCAGCGAGCAGTACTTC	CAITRDRGSEQYF
NA	NA	TRBV7-9	TRBJ1-6	TGTGCCAGCAGCTTCCAAACAGGAGGAAATTCACCCCTCCACTTT	CASSFQTGGNSPLHF